This TCR beta chain was sequenced for a study of cytomegalovirus exposure and HLA in healthy donors. Study conclusions and caveats: Across all donors, roughly uniform sequencing depth was an assumption of the presence/absence analyses.

PCR amplification relied on 60 Vbeta primers (plus 13 Jbeta primers). Produced via immunoSEQ multiplex PCR; TCRdb's table is partial and in-frame only. The sample consists of around 130,000 clones, 81% of them appearing once. Trimming pared 4 bases from V and 6 bases from J, leaving 9 bases between. The CDR3 has 12 amino acids. Germline values: CDR1 KGHSH, CDR2 LQKENI. A word on this clone: The antigen is not known.

This TCR derives from a woman in her thirties or forties in good health and CMV-seronegative. The chain joins TRBV18 to TRBJ1-2; D unresolved. Sequenced sample: PBMCs. The CDR3 sequence is CASSQREDGYTF. The CDR3 DNA follows: TGTGCCAGCTCACAGAGGGAGGATGGCTACACCTTC. Full variable domain (missing parts from reference TRBV18 and TRBJ1-2): NAGVMQNPRHLVRRRGQEARLRCSPMKGHSHVYWYRQLPEEGLKFMVYLQKENIIDESGMPKERFSAEFPKEGPSILRIQQVVRGDSAAYFCASSQREDGYTFGSGTRLTVV.